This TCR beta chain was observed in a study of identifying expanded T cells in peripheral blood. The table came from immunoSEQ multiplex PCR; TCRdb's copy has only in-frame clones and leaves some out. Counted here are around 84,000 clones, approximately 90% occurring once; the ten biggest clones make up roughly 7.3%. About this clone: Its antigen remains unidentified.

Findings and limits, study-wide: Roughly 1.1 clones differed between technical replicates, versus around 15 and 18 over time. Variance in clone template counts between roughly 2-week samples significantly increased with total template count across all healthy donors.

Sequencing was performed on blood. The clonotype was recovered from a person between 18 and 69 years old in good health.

The CDR3 region is CASSATDRVETQYF. In DNA, the CDR3 is TGTGCCAGTAGTGCGACCGACAGGGTGGAGACCCAGTACTTC. V usage is TRBV19 and J usage is TRBJ2-5; 7 bases match TRBD1. Per germline, CDR1 LNHDA and CDR2 SQIVND (reference sequence). This CDR3 is 14 amino acids long. V trimming: 5 bases; J trimming: 5 bases; junction bases outside the gene matches: 8.